Below are 15 T cell receptor beta chains sequenced from a single sample in a study of tumor-infiltrating lymphocytes in primary liver carcinoma. Starting material of around 490 ng total RNA yielded TCR beta cDNA via a constant-region primer. Nested multiplex PCR, run for three rounds with slightly modified ARM-PCR, yielded TCR beta libraries. Both of the initial two PCR rounds ran for roughly 10 cycles and employed TRBV1-TRBV30 forward primers alongside a C-beta reverse primer. TCRdb called the multiplex PCR reads again in MiXCR, with one record for every CDR3 protein. This sample has 20,000 to 30,000 distinct CDR3 sequences; roughly four fifths occur once, and the top ten carry roughly a third. Co-extraction of RNA and DNA was performed on about 18-30 mg of unsorted bulk tissue. Material: liver tumor tissue from sampling region 5. Subset defined: tumor region T5, tumor centre. The receptors shown here come from a young woman with primary liver carcinoma and hepatitis B virus infection.

Remarks on this clonotype: A much larger clone is a single base away; this may be a read error. The chain combines TRBV12-3 or TRBV12-4 with TRBJ2-7; 11 bases fit TRBD2. The length of the CDR3 is 16 residues. CDR3 residues: CTGSLLAGGPPYEQYF. CDR3 nucleotide sequence: TGTACCGGCAGTTTATTAGCGGGAGGGCCTCCATACGAGCAGTACTTC.

The CDR3 here is CASSSEVPGQGRYELYF. DNA of the CDR3: TGTGCCAGCAGCTCAGAAGTTCCGGGACAGGGGCGGTACGAGCTCTACTTC. The chain uses TRBV7-9 and TRBJ2-7; the match to TRBD1 covers 10 bases. V dropped 4 bases and J dropped 13; count of bases not matched to a gene: 22. Germline V lookup: CDR1 SEHNR, CDR2 FQNEAQ (reference sequence). The CDR3 contains 17 residues.

This clonotype was picked up a small number of times. The rearrangement uses TRBV20-1 and TRBJ2-3; D is ambiguous. This CDR3 spans 15 amino acids. V was pared by 2 bases and J by 4 bases, with 16 bases between. Germline V gene sequence: CDR1 DFQATT, CDR2 SNEGSKA (reference sequence). CDR3 sequence (DNA): TGCAGTGCTAGAAATCCCTTAGGACGGCCAGATACGCAGTATTTT. Translation gives CSARNPLGRPDTQYF.

Concerning this clonotype: As the CDR3 is not closed by the conserved phenylalanine or tryptophan, this likely results from a read error. This sequence joins TRBV6-5 and TRBJ1-1, with D perhaps TRBD1 (5 bases). Germline V gene data show CDR1 as MNHEY and CDR2 as SVGAGI. The CDR3 extends over 13 amino acids. Here the CDR3 reads CASNQQESTEAFV. The DNA of the CDR3 is TGCGCCAGCAATCAACAGGAGTCAACTGAAGCTTTCGTT.

The chain is built from TRBV10-3 and TRBJ2-1, with D tentatively TRBD2 (5 bases). V dropped 0 bases and J dropped 2 bases, with 11 bases sitting between them. The CDR3 spans 16 residues. Germline lookup yields CDR1 ENHRY and CDR2 SYGVKD. This chain's CDR3 is CAISESAAVAYNEQFF. CDR3 nucleotide sequence: TGTGCCATCAGTGAGTCAGCAGCGGTGGCCTACAATGAGCAGTTCTTC.

The CDR3 DNA sequence: TGCGCCAGCAGCCGCCACATAGGGGACCCCCTCTTGGGGAGGCAGTATTTT. This codes for CASSRHIGDPLLGRQYF. The chain uses TRBV4-3 and TRBJ2-3; D is possibly TRBD1 or TRBD2 (5 bases each). CDR1 is LGHNA, CDR2 YSLEER, per germline. The CDR3 contains 17 residues. V was shortened by 4 bases and J by 11 bases, with 28 bases between the two germline ends.

A remark on this clonotype: One end of the junction varies from germline; a read error may be responsible. J is TRBJ2-2 and V is TRBV10-1, with D perhaps TRBD1 (5 bases). There are 13 residues in the CDR3. Germline CDR1 reads WNHNN; CDR2 reads SYGVQD (reference sequence). Written as DNA, the CDR3 is TGTGCCAGCAGCCACAGGAACACCGAGGAGCTGTTTTTT. Translating gives CASSHRNTEELFF.

About this clonotype: A junction end diverges from the germline sequence, so it may reflect a read error. The chain joins TRBV11-2 to TRBJ1-2, with D uncertain. The germline V gene has CDR1 SGHAT and CDR2 FQNNGV. The length of the CDR3 is 14 residues. This CDR3 reads CASSLRDAIYGYTF. In DNA, the CDR3 is TGTGCCAGCAGCTTAAGGGATGCTATCTATGGCTACACCTTT.

A remark on this clonotype: At one of its ends the junction is not consistent with the germline gene, which may arise from a read error. The V call is TRBV6-6, the J call TRBJ2-6, with 8 positions matching TRBD1. Per the germline V gene, CDR1 is MNHNY and CDR2 is SVGAGI (reference sequence). This CDR3 has 15 amino acids. The CDR3 loop is CTSFLGQGRANALTF. CDR3 nucleotides: TGTACCAGCTTCCTCGGACAGGGTAGGGCCAACGCCCTGACTTTT.

This chain joins TRBV29-1 and TRBJ1-2, with D possibly being TRBD1 (6 bases). Germline assignment: CDR1 SQVTM and CDR2 ANQGSEA. Trimming took off 8 bases at V and 8 bases at J, with 24 bases between the two ends. CDR3 length: 14 amino acids. CDR3 sequence reads: CSLVRTVKLGGYTF. CDR3 nucleotides: TGCAGCCTTGTTAGGACAGTGAAGTTGGGAGGCTACACCTTC.

V and J are TRBV5-4 and TRBJ2-3, with 14 bases fitting TRBD2. Germline V gives CDR1 SGHNT, CDR2 YYREEE (reference sequence). The V and J ends lost 5 bases and 3 bases, in that order; junction bases with no gene match: 11. This CDR3 has 18 residues. The CDR3 sequence is CASSNSGTSGSRTDTQYF. CDR3 sequence (DNA): TGTGCCAGCAGTAACTCGGGGACTAGCGGGAGTCGGACAGATACGCAGTATTTT.

This clonotype was found once. The junction departs from germline at one end; a sequencing error may be responsible. V and J are TRBV6-1 and TRBJ2-7, with unresolved D. CDR1 is MNHNS and CDR2 is SASEGT in the germline V gene. There are 11 residues in the CDR3. CDR3 protein: CVSSDFYKQYF. In DNA form, the CDR3 reads TGTGTCAGCAGTGATTTTTACAAGCAGTACTTC.

The rearrangement links TRBV2 to TRBJ1-1; D remains unclear. The germline V gene has CDR1 SNHLY and CDR2 FYNNEI. The CDR3 is 13 amino acids. Trimming stripped 9 bases from V and 5 bases from J, with 16 bases between. The CDR3 reads CASRTDSKTEAFF. As DNA, the CDR3 is TGTGCCAGTAGGACGGATTCGAAGACTGAAGCTTTCTTT.

With regard to this clonotype: An end of the junction differs from the germline gene, which may be a read error. The chain has TRBV10-3 and TRBJ1-3; no firm D call. The germline CDR1 and CDR2 sequences are ENHRY and SYGVKD. The CDR3 is 14 residues long. In nucleotides, the CDR3 is TGTGCCATCTGTGGGTCAGTTTCTGGAAACACCATATATTTC. It specifies CAICGSVSGNTIYF.

Concerning this clonotype: Mismatch with germline at one junction end may stem from a read error. The V gene is TRBV24-1, the J gene TRBJ2-1, with 7 bases aligning to TRBD1. Germline lookup yields CDR1 KGHDR and CDR2 SFDVKD. CDR3 length: 15 amino acids. CDR3 sequence (DNA): TGTGTCACCGGTGATTCCGGGACAGACCGTTGGGAGCAGTTCTTC. Protein sequence: CVTGDSGTDRWEQFF.